The entry below gives a single T cell receptor beta chain sequence along with its context. As originally analysed: Amplification with reference gene primers provided the estimates of nucleated cell counts. The protocol was immunoSEQ multiplex PCR, while the TCRdb copy is restricted to in-frame clones and leaves out a portion. V, J and clone size are taken as reported in that table, and D and trimming were inferred from the DNA itself. The sample records approximately 240,000 clones, 65% to 85% being singletons. This sample was included in a study of blood T cell repertoires in COVID-19. The overall study: The samples span acute and convalescent COVID-19 from the United States, Italy and Spain. The cDNA or gDNA used as material had been derived from T cells, B-cell-depleted T cells, or PBMCs.

This CDR3 is 14 amino acids long. Germline lookup yields CDR1 SQVTM and CDR2 ANQGSEA. The junction had 7 bases not matched to a gene; V was cut back by 7 bases and J by 3 bases. Sequenced material: peripheral blood. The TCR comes from a woman aged 25-40 years who had recovered from COVID-19. This sequence joins TRBV29-1 and TRBJ2-3, with 10 bases identical to TRBD2. The CDR3 DNA follows: TGCAGCGCTCTAGCGGGAGCGTGGACAGATACGCAGTATTTT. Amino acids: CSALAGAWTDTQYF.